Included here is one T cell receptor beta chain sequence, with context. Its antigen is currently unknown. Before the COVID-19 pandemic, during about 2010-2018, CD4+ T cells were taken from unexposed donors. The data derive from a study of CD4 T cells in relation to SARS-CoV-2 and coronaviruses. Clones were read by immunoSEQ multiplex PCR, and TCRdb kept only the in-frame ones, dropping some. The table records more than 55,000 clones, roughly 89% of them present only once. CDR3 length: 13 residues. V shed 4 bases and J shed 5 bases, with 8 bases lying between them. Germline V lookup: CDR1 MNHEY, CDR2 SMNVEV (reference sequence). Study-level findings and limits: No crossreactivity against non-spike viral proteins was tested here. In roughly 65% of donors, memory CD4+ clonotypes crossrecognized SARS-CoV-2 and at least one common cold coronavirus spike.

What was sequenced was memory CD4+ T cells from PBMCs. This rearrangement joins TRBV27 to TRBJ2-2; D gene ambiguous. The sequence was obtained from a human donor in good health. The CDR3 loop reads CASSSGGTGELFF. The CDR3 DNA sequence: TGTGCCAGCAGTTCCGGTGGAACCGGGGAGCTGTTTTTT.